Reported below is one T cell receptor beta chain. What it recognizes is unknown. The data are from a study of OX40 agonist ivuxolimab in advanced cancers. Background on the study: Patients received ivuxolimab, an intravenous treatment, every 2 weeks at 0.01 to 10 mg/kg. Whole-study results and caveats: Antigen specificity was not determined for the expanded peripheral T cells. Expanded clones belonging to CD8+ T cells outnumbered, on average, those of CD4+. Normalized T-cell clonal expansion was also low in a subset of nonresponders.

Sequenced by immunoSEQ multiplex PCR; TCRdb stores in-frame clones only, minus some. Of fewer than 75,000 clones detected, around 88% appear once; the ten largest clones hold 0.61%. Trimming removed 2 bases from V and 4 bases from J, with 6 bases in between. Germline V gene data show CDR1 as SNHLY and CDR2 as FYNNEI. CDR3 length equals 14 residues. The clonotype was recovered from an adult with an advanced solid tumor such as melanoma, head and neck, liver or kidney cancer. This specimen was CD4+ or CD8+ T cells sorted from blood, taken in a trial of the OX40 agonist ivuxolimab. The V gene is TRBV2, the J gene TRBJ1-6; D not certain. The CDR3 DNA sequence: TGTGCCAGCAGTGAACAGAATTATAATTCACCCCTCCACTTT. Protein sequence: CASSEQNYNSPLHF.